One and the same sample provided the 19 T cell receptor beta chains below, sequenced in a study of shared clonotypes between healthy human individuals. Produced via immunoSEQ multiplex PCR; TCRdb's table is partial and in-frame only. Of approximately 2.3 million clones in the sample, more than 80% were seen once. The source material was naive CD4+ T cells from PBMCs. Subset specified: CD45RA+ positively selected. The receptor source for this set is a man between 18 and 29 years old in good health. Some clones in this sample may be carry-over from other donors' samples.

As DNA, the CDR3 is TGTGCCACCAGAGTACAGGGGGTAAGAGGCAATCAGCCCCAGCATTTT. Translation gives CATRVQGVRGNQPQHF. The rearrangement joins TRBV28 to TRBJ1-5; 8 positions match TRBD1. Germline loops: CDR1 MDHEN, CDR2 SYDVKM. The CDR3 covers 16 residues. J lost 2 bases, V lost 10 bases, and 13 bases had no gene match. The full variable domain, with the rest looked up from reference TRBV28 and TRBJ1-5, is DVKVTQSSRYLVKRTGEKVFLECVQDMDHENMFWYRQDPGLGLRLIYFSYDVKMKEKGDIPEGYSVSREKKERFSLILESASTNQTSMYLCATRVQGVRGNQPQHFGDGTRLSIL.

The chain carries TRBV6-1 and TRBJ1-3; no clear D gene. CDR1 is MNHNS and CDR2 is SASEGT in the germline V gene. Deletions cut 4 bases from V and 4 bases from J, with 17 bases between. The CDR3 is made up of 16 amino acids. The CDR3 nucleotides read TGTGCCAGCAGTGCGGCGTTGACGGAGGGAGGAAACACCATATATTTT. Translating it yields CASSAALTEGGNTIYF.

This sequence joins TRBV9 and TRBJ2-6, with D perhaps being TRBD1 or TRBD2 (7 bases each). The CDR3 totals 16 residues. V shed 4 bases and J shed 2 bases, with 13 bases lying between them. Germline CDR1 and CDR2: SGDLS and YYNGEE. The CDR3 loop is CASSPGGEAGANVLTF. In DNA form, the CDR3 reads TGTGCCAGCAGCCCAGGGGGGGAGGCTGGGGCCAACGTCCTGACTTTC.

The J gene is TRBJ2-5, the V gene TRBV7-2; TRBD2 matches 8 bases. The germline V gene encodes CDR1 SGHTA and CDR2 FQGNSA. The CDR3 is made up of 15 amino acids. Trimming cost V 5 bases and J 1 base; bases outside gene matches: 6. The CDR3 is CASSRGGGPQETQYF. The DNA for the CDR3 is TGTGCCAGCAGCCGGGGGGGAGGCCCCCAAGAGACCCAGTACTTC. The full variable domain, completed using reference TRBV7-2 and TRBJ2-5, is GAGVSQSPSNKVTEKGKDVELRCDPISGHTALYWYRQSLGQGLEFLIYFQGNSAPDKSGLPSDRFSAERTGGSVSTLTIQRTQQEDSAVYLCASSRGGGPQETQYFGPGTRLLVL.

This sequence joins TRBV15 and TRBJ1-5, with D uncertain. Germline V gene data show CDR1 as LNHNV and CDR2 as YYDKDF (reference sequence). This CDR3 has 17 amino acids. Trimming took off 3 bases at V and 0 bases at J, with 15 bases between the two ends. CDR3 nucleotide sequence: TGTGCCACCAGCAGGGTGTTGGGGTCGGGTAGCAATCAGCCCCAGCATTTT. Translating it yields CATSRVLGSGSNQPQHF.

The CDR3 reads CASSQVGGGPADTQYF. The DNA of the CDR3 is TGCGCCAGCAGCCAAGTCGGGGGAGGGCCCGCAGATACGCAGTATTTT. The V call is TRBV4-3, the J call TRBJ2-3; 7 bases are shared with TRBD2. V trimming: 1 base; J trimming: 4 bases; junction bases outside the gene matches: 8. There are 16 residues in the CDR3. Germline CDR1 is LGHNA and CDR2 is YSLEER.

V gene TRBV20-1 combines with J gene TRBJ2-7; D is perhaps TRBD1 (5 bases). The CDR3 covers 11 residues. Per the germline V gene, CDR1 is DFQATT and CDR2 is SNEGSKA (reference sequence). Trimming removed 3 bases from V and 9 bases from J, with 12 bases in between. CDR3 nucleotide sequence: TGCAGTGCTAGTTCAGGGCAAGCGCAGTACTTC. Translated: CSASSGQAQYF.

The chain recombines TRBV18 with TRBJ2-6; no clear D. This CDR3 spans 14 amino acids. Deletions cut 6 bases from V and 2 bases from J, with 8 bases between. CDR1 is KGHSH and CDR2 is LQKENI in the germline V gene. CDR3 DNA sequence: TGTGCCAGCTCCCGAGAAGCTGGGGCCAACGTCCTGACTTTC. Residues: CASSREAGANVLTF. Supplemented by reference TRBV18 and TRBJ2-6, the full variable domain reads NAGVMQNPRHLVRRRGQEARLRCSPMKGHSHVYWYRQLPEEGLKFMVYLQKENIIDESGMPKERFSAEFPKEGPSILRIQQVVRGDSAAYFCASSREAGANVLTFGAGSRLTVL.

The V call is TRBV10-1, the J call TRBJ2-2, with D uncertain. The CDR3 is made up of 13 amino acids. V gave up 5 bases and J gave up 4 bases, with 8 bases separating them. CDR1 is WNHNN, CDR2 SYGVQD, per germline (reference sequence). CDR3 sequence reads: CASSRQITGELFF. The CDR3, as DNA: TGCGCCAGCAGTAGGCAGATCACCGGGGAGCTGTTTTTT.

This clone was detected only a few times. The chain joins TRBV7-9 to TRBJ1-1; D uncertain. V was clipped by 1 base and J by 1 base, with 10 bases between them. The CDR3 loop spans 15 amino acids. Germline CDR1 is SEHNR and CDR2 is FQNEAQ (reference sequence). CDR3 region: CASSLGGPGNTEAFF. The CDR3 DNA follows: TGTGCCAGCAGCTTAGGAGGACCAGGGAACACTGAAGCTTTCTTT.

The chain uses TRBV30 and TRBJ1-6, with D unclear. Germline CDR1 GTSNPN, CDR2 SVGIG (reference sequence). The V end lost 0 bases, the J end lost 9 bases, and 12 bases lay between the germline ends. The CDR3 has 14 amino acids. CDR3 protein: CAWSVGRRGSPLHF. CDR3 bases: TGTGCCTGGAGTGTAGGTCGCCGGGGTTCACCCCTCCACTTT.

This clone has just one count. This chain connects TRBV28 to TRBJ2-7; possible D gene TRBD1, 6 bases. CDR3 length equals 12 residues. The germline V gene encodes CDR1 MDHEN and CDR2 SYDVKM. V was clipped by 5 bases and J by 7 bases, with 12 bases between them. This CDR3 is CASSVYDREQYF. DNA for the CDR3: TGTGCCAGCAGTGTGTACGACAGGGAGCAGTACTTC.

V gene TRBV27 combines with J gene TRBJ1-2; D call uncertain. The CDR3 is made up of 13 amino acids. The germline V gene has CDR1 MNHEY and CDR2 SMNVEV (reference sequence). V lost 2 bases, J lost 4 bases, and 8 bases lay in between. CDR3 protein: CASSLIATYGYTF. The CDR3 DNA is TGTGCCAGCAGTTTAATCGCGACCTATGGCTACACCTTC.

DNA of the CDR3: TGTGCCAGCTCACCACTGGGCGCCGTTGAGACCCAGTACTTC. Residues: CASSPLGAVETQYF. This sequence joins TRBV18 and TRBJ2-5; D gene unclear. Trimming took 1 base from V and 5 from J, leaving 11 bases between them. Per the germline V gene, CDR1 is KGHSH and CDR2 is LQKENI. This CDR3 comprises 14 residues.

The chain joins TRBV7-2 to TRBJ2-1; TRBD2 is a possible D gene (6 bases). From germline, CDR1 is SGHTA and CDR2 FQGNSA. The CDR3 sequence is 13 residues long. Trimming pared 5 bases from V and 14 bases from J, leaving 19 bases between. This CDR3 is CASSPDRRREEFF. The CDR3 DNA follows: TGTGCCAGCAGCCCCGACCGAAGGAGGGAAGAGTTCTTC.

V usage is TRBV5-1 and J usage is TRBJ2-7; D is unclear. V lost 2 bases and J lost 4, with 19 bases in between. This CDR3 has 16 residues. The germline gives CDR1 SGHRS, CDR2 YFSETQ. CDR3 nucleotide sequence: TGCGCCAGCAGCTTAGGACCTTCCCAACTGGGGTACGAGCAGTACTTC. This encodes CASSLGPSQLGYEQYF.

The genes are TRBV18 and TRBJ2-7; a possible D gene is TRBD2 (6 bases). CDR3 length: 15 residues. CDR1 is KGHSH, CDR2 LQKENI, per germline. V lost 4 bases and J 1 base, leaving 14 bases between the germline ends. CDR3 nucleotide sequence: TGTGCCAGCTCACGGCAGCGGGCCTTATCCTACGAGCAGTACTTC. Translating it yields CASSRQRALSYEQYF.

This sequence joins TRBV9 and TRBJ1-1; D is uncertain. The CDR3 has 13 amino acids. Trimming took 3 bases from V and 7 from J, leaving 13 bases between them. Germline V CDR1 and CDR2: SGDLS, YYNGEE. In nucleotides, the CDR3 is TGTGCCAGCAGCGCGCTCCTAAAAGGTGAAGCTTTCTTT. It codes for CASSALLKGEAFF.

The gene calls are TRBV6-5 and TRBJ2-1, with 10 bases lining up with TRBD2. Germline V gene data show CDR1 as MNHEY and CDR2 as SVGAGI. With 9 bases clipped from V and 7 bases from J, the junction kept 9 bases outside the gene matches. CDR3 size: 14 residues. The CDR3 reads CASTRAGGQNEQFF. The CDR3 DNA follows: TGTGCCAGTACCCGAGCGGGAGGGCAAAATGAGCAGTTCTTC.